This TCR beta chain was sequenced during a study of molecular identifiers for immune sequencing clone quantification (dated 2018 in TCRdb). For the study in its entirety: For a replicate experiment, RNA from roughly 20,000 or 100,000 naive CD8 T cells was divided into five aliquots, of which four were sequenced. The study was a methods study using CD8 T cells to benchmark molecular-identifier clustering-based TCR repertoire sequencing (MIDCIRS) and TCR RNA copy counting. Beyond this particular receptor, the publication reports: When barcode sub-clustering was not used, chimeric consensus sequences inflated TCR diversity, with chimeras reaching as high as 47%. A single cell's worth of spiked-in Jurkat TCR RNA was reported detectable even among one million naive CD8 T cells. The naive libraries included spiked-in Jurkat TCR RNA (roughly ten copies' worth), and this Jurkat TCR RNA is not part of the donor repertoire. Identical TCR molecules sharing a barcode could cause highly expanded clone sizes to be underestimated. In CMV-specific effector cells, over 97% of molecules were held by clones above 20 RNA copies, whereas under 1% of molecules were held by such clones in naive cells. About 3.1 recovered TCR RNA copies per cell were obtained by modeling, versus approximately 10 by digital PCR, implying a capture efficiency of 25% to 30%.

Libraries of naive CD8 T cells were generated from roughly 21,000 to 960,000 sorted cells, with 10%, 30% or 50% of the purified RNA used. On a BD FACSAria II, naive CD8 T cells were FACS-sorted as CD8+CD4-CCR7+CD45RA+ and collected into RLT Plus buffer. Roughly 10 TCR copies' worth of Jurkat RNA were spiked into about 20,000-1,100,000 naive CD8 T cell samples to test detection sensitivity. CD8 T cells were enriched using RosetteSep CD8+ T Cell Enrichment Cocktail and Ficoll-Paque, and the enriched cells then underwent ACK red cell lysis. Libraries were made using PCR. The sample was run on a NextSeq 500. Preparation of bulk TCR libraries followed a previously described approach, with the TCR primers listed in Table S5. Total RNA was purified with the Qiagen AllPrep DNA/RNA kit. Before analysis, reads from multiple sequencing runs of the same library were pooled. The paper's data handling went like this. Reads were retained only if the reads had an exact TCR constant sequence, and the retained reads were trimmed to 150 nt and grouped according to their 12-nt molecular barcodes. Reads within each barcode group were sub-clustered using a 15% Levenshtein threshold, and quality-weighted consensus sequences were constructed for each RNA molecule. Non-functional sequences were discarded, and so were lower-count sequences lying one edit away from another sequence. On the basis of fitting two negative binomial distributions, barcode sub-clusters with fewer than 20% of the maximum read count were discarded. The raw public reads went through TCRdb reprocessing: fastp at Q25, MiXCR clone calling, in-frame beta chains kept. CDR3 protein sequences are deduplicated, and each keeps its most common genes and DNA. These V and J calls are TCRdb output, not the study's own analysis. This sample gives roughly 320,000 distinct CDR3 sequences in total; roughly 24% of them show up just once. About 0.71% of the sample is in the top ten clones.

The CDR3, cysteine through phenylalanine, is 14 amino acids long. Only the CDR3 portion is preserved as DNA: 42 bases, with reading frame beginning at the first base. Per the germline V gene, SGHVS is the CDR1 and FQNEAQ is the CDR2. A distance of 11 bases separates the germline ends of V and J, which lose 1 base and 7 bases respectively. This clonotype has just a few counts. Its antigen specificity is not known. There are no base qualities to consult, and no much larger clone falls within one base. The chain employs TRBV7-8 and TRBJ1-5, with the D gene not confidently named. Sequencing was carried out using naive CD8+ T cells from blood, with Jurkat cell RNA spiked in. This sample's cell subset or site label indicates: FACS-sorted CD8+CD4-CCR7+CD45RA+ naive T cells. This TCR was recovered from a human donor in good health. Some libraries in this study had Jurkat cell RNA spiked in. CDR3 reads: CASSLGLGDQPQHF. The sequenced DNA: TGTGCCAGCAGCTTAGGATTAGGTGACCAGCCCCAGCATTTT.